This T cell receptor beta chain came from a study of cytomegalovirus exposure and HLA in healthy donors (dated by TCRdb to 2015 to 2018). About the study as a whole: According to a later analysis, the 120 or so validation repertoires were produced on the same platform as the approximately 690 repertoires of the first cohort. The study combined high-throughput TCR immunosequencing, statistical association of individual TCRs with disease status, and machine learning to predict cytomegalovirus infection status. The aim of the study was to test whether cataloging public T cell receptors could identify signatures of past pathogen exposure. Besides the first cohort of roughly 700 subjects, a separate validation cohort made up of 120 different subjects was used.

The germline V gene sets CDR1 to SGDLS and CDR2 to YYNGEE. The CDR3, from cysteine to phenylalanine, totals 15 residues. The retained sequence is limited to the CDR3, 45 bases, with the frame set at the first base. The junction shows trimming of 6 bases on V and 4 bases on J, and the gene matches do not reach 2 bases of it. Beyond this particular receptor, the publication reports: The authors suggested that the approach could potentially be generalized to other disease states and immunological phenotypes. Most TCR sequences were seen in very few donors, while some public TCRs were found in many individuals. Of the cluster scores, about 94% were above 0 in a later analysis, which found that TCRs clustered in the first cohort also tended to co-occur in the roughly 130 validation repertoires. A later analysis had no HLA typing for the validation cohort, so co-occurrence there was scored across all 110 or so repertoires. The classifier was reported to diagnose cytomegalovirus status with high specificity and sensitivity in both the original cohort and the validation cohort. The study gave a list of some 150 TCR beta chains associated with cytomegalovirus. In vitro tests confirmed that a few of the cytomegalovirus-associated TCR beta chains recognize cytomegalovirus antigens.

Notes on this clone: The antigen it recognizes is unknown. No quality values exist for individual bases; no much larger clone is one base distant.

Library method: the immunoSEQ multiplex PCR assay. In the authors' own workflow: A statistical classification framework was built to diagnose cytomegalovirus status from the catalog of TCR beta chain sequences. TCRdb took this table from immuneACCESS and kept in-frame rearrangements with V and J called. Such tables lack part of the clones; where checked against another copy, unresolved V genes explain under half of the gap, and the rest is unexplained. V and J calls and clone size are those listed in that table; D and trimming were worked out from the DNA. The sample yields some 240,000 clones; less than 85% were counted once. Roughly 5.4% of the sample is taken by the ten largest. Separate from the roughly 630-subject first cohort, the validation cohort of over 90 subjects was the group to which the donors belonged.

This chain joins TRBV9 to TRBJ2-2; TRBD2 lines up with 14 middle nucleotides. The source is a woman under 30 in good health and CMV-seronegative. The specimen was PBMCs. The DNA sequence reads TGTGCCAGCACCGGACTAGCGGGAGGCACCGGGGAGCTGTTTTTT. It is translated as CASTGLAGGTGELFF.